A selection of T cell receptor beta chains follows, all from one sample in a study of T cell repertoires in cytomegalovirus infection. TCRdb reprocessed the reads via MiXCR and lists one record per CDR3 protein. The sample lists tens of thousands of distinct CDR3 sequences; around 18% were seen once. These TCRs' antigens remain unknown. The material was CD8+ T cells from cultured PBMCs, obtained from culture after CMV antigen stimulation. The receptor set was obtained from a human donor in good health (CMV status not recorded). Some clones in this sample may be carry-over from other donors' samples. The CDR3 runs from the conserved cysteine through the conserved F or W. Each record gives: D gene, V gene, J gene, clone size, CDR3 DNA, CDR3 protein. The D gene is left open where the match is weak. For some rows the clone size is stated as once, few or many, or as a class when expanded; others skip it.

.	TRBV12-3/TRBV12-4	TRBJ2-7	.	TGTGCCAGTAGCTCCCTAGCTTCCATCTACGAGCAGTACTTC	CASSSLASIYEQYF
.	TRBV4-1	TRBJ1-1	.	TGCGCCAGCAGCCAAAACAGGGAGAACACTGAAGCTTTCTTT	CASSQNRENTEAFF
.	TRBV6-8	TRBJ2-7	few	TGTGCCAGCAGTTCAAATGGGGGGAGCCCTTGGGAGCAGTACTTC	CASSSNGGSPWEQYF
TRBD2	TRBV9	TRBJ2-1	few	TGTGCCAGCAGCCCTACTGCTAGCGGGGGGACAGTAGAGCAGTTCTTC	CASSPTASGGTVEQFF
.	TRBV6-1	TRBJ1-4	few	TGTGCCAGCAGTGAACAGCAGGGGATAATCAGAGGTGAAAAACTGTTTTTT	CASSEQQGIIRGEKLFF
.	TRBV3-1	TRBJ2-7	.	TGTGCCAGCAGCCCCTCGGGCAGGGAATACGAGCAGTACTTC	CASSPSGREYEQYF
TRBD1	TRBV7-8	TRBJ2-2	.	TGTGCCAGCAGCTCCAGGACAGGGTTCGGGGAGCTGTTTTTT	CASSSRTGFGELFF
TRBD1	TRBV7-6	TRBJ1-1	.	TGTGCCAGCAGCTTAGCAAGGACAGGACTAGACACTGAAGCTTTCTTT	CASSLARTGLDTEAFF
.	TRBV7-8	TRBJ2-3	few	TGTGCCAGCAGCTTGCGTGGGGGGGCGGTCCCAGATACGCAGTATTTT	CASSLRGGAVPDTQYF
.	TRBV10-3	TRBJ2-7	few	TGTGCCATCAGTGAGGTGGGCCGCTACGAGCAGTACTTC	CAISEVGRYEQYF
TRBD1	TRBV5-4	TRBJ1-1	.	TGTGCCAGCAGCCCCCAAGAGGGACAGGAGAGAGCTTTCTTT	CASSPQEGQERAFF
TRBD2	TRBV15	TRBJ2-1	.	TGTGCCACCAGCAGCAGACTAGCGGGAGACCACAATGAGCAGTTCTTC	CATSSRLAGDHNEQFF
.	TRBV6-8	TRBJ2-1	few	TGTGCCAGCAGTTACAGGGGTTTCAATGATGAGCAGTTCTTC	CASSYRGFNDEQFF
.	TRBV12-5	TRBJ1-2	few	TGTGCTAGTGGTTCACCAGAAGGCTACACCTTC	CASGSPEGYTF
.	TRBV7-9	TRBJ2-1	once	TGTGCCAGCAGCTCAACCGCCAGCCGATTGAACTTCTTC	CASSSTASRLNFF
TRBD2	TRBV28	TRBJ2-3	.	TGTGCCAGCAGTCGGGAGGTTAGCACAGATACGCAGTATTTT	CASSREVSTDTQYF
.	TRBV7-9	TRBJ2-1	.	TGTGCCAGCAGCTTAAAGGAACGTAACTACAATGAGCAGTTCTTC	CASSLKERNYNEQFF
.	TRBV7-9	TRBJ2-7	.	TGTGCCAGCAGCGCCGAGCCCTTCTACGAGCAGTACTTC	CASSAEPFYEQYF
.	TRBV4-1	TRBJ2-7	.	TGCGCCAGCAGCCAAACAGGGTACGAGCAGTACTTC	CASSQTGYEQYF
TRBD2	TRBV19	TRBJ2-1	.	TGTGCCAGTAGTATTGGACTAGCGGGGGTGAATGAGCAGTTCTTC	CASSIGLAGVNEQFF
TRBD2	TRBV4-3	TRBJ2-7	few	TGCGCCAGCAGCCAAGATCCGGGGGGGGGCTCCTACGAGCAGTACTTC	CASSQDPGGGSYEQYF
.	TRBV4-1	TRBJ1-4	.	TGCGCCAGCAGCCAACCCGGGCGTCGAGGTGAAAAACTGTTTTTT	CASSQPGRRGEKLFF
.	TRBV27	TRBJ2-2	many	TGTGCCAGCAGTCCCCCCCGGCCGAACACCGGGGAGCTGTTTTTT	CASSPPRPNTGELFF